The clone carrying this T cell receptor (beta chain) is a singleton in its sample. The germline CDR1 and CDR2 sequences are LNHDA and SQIVND (reference sequence). The CDR3 extends over 16 amino acids. Trimming removed 0 bases at V and 4 bases at J, with 13 bases between. This entry belongs to a study of T cells in localized non-small cell lung cancer. Produced via immunoSEQ multiplex PCR; TCRdb's table is partial and in-frame only. Of about 33,000 clones listed, about four fifths are singletons. This specimen consisted of peripheral blood, obtained before any cancer treatment. This TCR was recovered from a male donor at least 60 years old with stage III squamous cell lung carcinoma. The chain uses TRBV19 and TRBJ2-1, with a weak D call TRBD2 (7 bases). This CDR3 is CASSIDNRGAYNEQFF. Here the CDR3 DNA reads TGTGCCAGTAGTATAGATAATCGGGGGGCATACAATGAGCAGTTCTTC.